This T cell receptor beta chain was captured in a study of blood T cell repertoires in COVID-19. Study background: T cells, B-cell-depleted T cells, or PBMCs supplied cDNA or gDNA.

CDR1 and CDR2 from the germline V gene are ENHRY and SYGVKD. This CDR3 is built from 15 residues. V was clipped by 8 bases and J by 10 bases; unmatched bases: 9. Profiling relied on immunoSEQ multiplex PCR, and the TCRdb table lists in-frame clones only, not all of them. Of about 130,000 clones in the sample, around 80% were seen once. Material: peripheral blood. This clonotype originated in a human donor in a cohort sampled during active COVID-19. This chain joins TRBV10-3 and TRBJ1-6; 12 bases are a match to TRBD1. In nucleotides, the CDR3 is TGTGCCATCGCGGGGGGACAGGGGGCGCGGTCACCCCTCCACTTT. Translation gives CAIAGGQGARSPLHF.